This TCR gamma chain derives from a study of intestinal T cells in coeliac disease. Genomic DNA came from ten approximately 4.7-µm formalin-fixed paraffin-embedded scrolls per case. The CDR3 is 16 amino acids. J gave up 10 bases and V 0 bases, and 14 bases lay outside the gene matches. From germline, CDR1 is EGSNGY and CDR2 YDSYNSKV. Using about 200 ng of biopsy DNA, TRG was amplified with LymphoTrack primers. TCRdb re-processed the multiplex PCR reads via CATT. Here the sample spans about 870 gamma-chain clones, 48% being singletons. This receptor was obtained from a human donor with celiac disease. The specimen sequenced was a duodenal biopsy. The chain combines TRGV2 with TRGJP2. DNA for the CDR3: TGTGCCACCTGGGACGGGCCGTTGGTAGTGATTTGGATCAAGACGTTT. Translated: CATWDGPLVVIWIKTF.